This T cell receptor beta chain was retrieved from a study of T cell responses to AZD1222 COVID-19 vaccine. Libraries were prepared by immunoSEQ multiplex PCR; TCRdb keeps only in-frame clonotypes and omits some of them. The sample lists tens of thousands of clones, roughly 85% occurring once. General observations from the study: Nearly half of spike-specific TCRs reportedly target unmutated variant regions. Donors were mostly white British, more females; clonal diversity possibly underestimated. Spike-specific TCR repertoires showed rising breadth and depth after two AZD1222 doses. Among those given AZD1222, only five to seven were seropositive at baseline.

Regarding this clone: Its antigen is currently unknown.

Trimming pared 5 bases from V and 5 bases from J, leaving 15 bases between. The length of the CDR3 is 14 residues. The chain joins TRBV23-1 to TRBJ2-5; possibly TRBD2 for D (5 bases). TRBV23-1 belongs to the ORF category, with a function that is uncertain. This receptor was taken from an adult who received the AZD1222 COVID-19 vaccine. The sequencing used peripheral blood, collected 28 days after the second AZD1222 dose. The CDR3 spells CASSFWSAGETQYF. The CDR3 DNA sequence: TGCGCCAGCAGTTTTTGGTCTGCGGGTGAGACCCAGTACTTC.